This T cell receptor beta chain was captured by sequencing in a study of blood T cell repertoires in COVID-19. Study-wide background: Some COVID-19 samples were acute and others convalescent; all came from the United States, Italy and Spain. PBMCs, B-cell-depleted T cells, or T cells were the source of the cDNA or gDNA that made up the material.

Authors' methods: Amplifying reference gene primers gave estimates of nucleated cell counts. Sequencing was performed with immunoSEQ multiplex PCR; in TCRdb, only in-frame clones are kept and a portion is missing. Clone size and the V and J calls come from that table; the DNA yielded D and trimming. The sample has more than 95,000 clones; about 90% are singletons. The origin of this receptor is a human donor in a cohort sampled during active COVID-19. Sequenced material: peripheral blood.

CDR3 DNA sequence: TGCGCCAGCAGCTCCCCCGGGACAACTGGAAACACCATATATTTT. Translating it yields CASSSPGTTGNTIYF. The rearrangement uses TRBV5-1 and TRBJ1-3, with TRBD1 as a possible D gene (6 bases). In germline, CDR1 is SGHRS, CDR2 YFSETQ. The CDR3 loop spans 15 amino acids. Trimming cost V 3 bases and J 2 bases, with 12 bases left between them. Variable domain in full (rest from reference TRBV5-1 and TRBJ1-3): KAGVTQTPRYLIKTRGQQVTLSCSPISGHRSVSWYQQTPGQGLQFLFEYFSETQRNKGNFPGRFSGRQFSNSRSEMNVSTLELGDSALYLCASSSPGTTGNTIYFGEGSWLTVV.